This TCR beta chain was identified during a study of blood T cell repertoires in COVID-19. About the study: Acute and convalescent COVID-19 specimens originated in the United States, Italy and Spain. Nucleic acid was either cDNA or gDNA, and it came from T cells, B-cell-depleted T cells, or PBMCs.

This clone turned up a few times. The protocol was immunoSEQ multiplex PCR, while the TCRdb copy is restricted to in-frame clones and leaves out a portion. Among approximately 100,000 clones listed, under 90% were seen once. Germline values: CDR1 MNHEY, CDR2 SMNVEV (reference sequence). V lost 3 bases to trimming and J lost 3 bases, with 11 bases between them. The CDR3 contains 15 residues. The chain links TRBV27 to TRBJ1-4, with TRBD1 as a possible D gene (5 bases). The origin of this receptor is a human donor in a cohort sampled during active or convalescent COVID-19. Sequencing was done on a sample of peripheral blood. CDR3 sequence (DNA): TGTGCCAGCAGTTTCTGGTCGGGGGCTAATGAAAAACTGTTTTTT. Its translation: CASSFWSGANEKLFF. The full variable domain, in which reference TRBV27 and TRBJ1-4 provide the parts outside the CDR3, is EAQVTQNPRYLITVTGKKLTVTCSQNMNHEYMSWYRQDPGLGLRQIYYSMNVEVTDKGDVPEGYKVSRKEKRNFPLILESPSPNQTSLYFCASSFWSGANEKLFFGSGTQLSVL.